The next 23 T cell receptor beta chains were all read from a single sample in a study of T cell responses to AZD1222 COVID-19 vaccine. Measured with immunoSEQ multiplex PCR; TCRdb has only the in-frame clones, and not every one. The table shows some 200,000 clones, with more than 85% occurring only once. The material was peripheral blood, obtained on day 0 of AZD1222 vaccination. The source is an adult in good health.

The V call is TRBV27, the J call TRBJ1-2; a weak D match, TRBD1 (5 bases). With 5 bases removed from V and 0 bases from J, the gap between germline ends came to 13 bases. CDR1 and CDR2 (germline): MNHEY, SMNVEV (reference sequence). There are 15 residues in the CDR3. The CDR3 protein is CASSLAGGTNYGYTF. CDR3 bases: TGTGCCAGCAGTCTAGCCGGGGGAACTAACTATGGCTACACCTTC.

The rearrangement uses TRBV11-3 and TRBJ2-7; D remains unclear. CDR3 length equals 13 residues. The V and J ends lost 0 bases and 7 bases respectively, with 10 bases between them. CDR1 is SGHNT and CDR2 is YENEEA in the germline V gene. Written as DNA, the CDR3 is TGTGCCAGCAGCTTAGAAGCCGATGATGAGCAGTACTTC. Translating it yields CASSLEADDEQYF.

The V and J genes are TRBV7-2 and TRBJ1-6; D ambiguous. The CDR3 is 15 amino acids. Germline V gene sequence: CDR1 SGHTA, CDR2 FQGNSA. V was clipped by 6 bases and J by 0 bases, with 9 bases between them. In DNA form, the CDR3 reads TGTGCCAGCAGTTTCAGGCACTCCTATAATTCACCCCTCCACTTT. It codes for CASSFRHSYNSPLHF.

The chain uses TRBV5-1 and TRBJ1-1; 9 nucleotides line up with TRBD1. Trimming took 4 bases from V and 5 from J; bases not matched to a gene: 9. The CDR3 runs 15 residues. Germline V gene data show CDR1 as SGHRS and CDR2 as YFSETQ. Here the CDR3 reads CASSPGTGSTTEAFF. In DNA, the CDR3 is TGCGCCAGCAGCCCGGGGACAGGGTCGACAACTGAAGCTTTCTTT. Full variable domain (outside the CDR3, taken from reference TRBV5-1 and TRBJ1-1): KAGVTQTPRYLIKTRGQQVTLSCSPISGHRSVSWYQQTPGQGLQFLFEYFSETQRNKGNFPGRFSGRQFSNSRSEMNVSTLELGDSALYLCASSPGTGSTTEAFFGQGTRLTVV.

This chain's CDR3 is CASSHLPGQGHRNTEAFF. The CDR3 DNA reads as TGTGCCAGCAGCCACCTTCCGGGACAGGGACATAGGAACACTGAAGCTTTCTTT. This chain connects TRBV7-9 to TRBJ1-1; 9 bases agree with TRBD1. With 5 bases clipped from V and 1 base from J, the junction kept 14 bases outside the gene matches. This CDR3 has 18 residues. Germline CDR1 is SEHNR and CDR2 is FQNEAQ (reference sequence).

V usage is TRBV7-9 and J usage is TRBJ2-7; D is perhaps TRBD1 (6 bases). This CDR3 is built from 13 residues. V was pared by 4 bases and J by 3 bases, with 10 bases between. Looked up from germline, CDR1 is SEHNR and CDR2 is FQNEAQ (reference sequence). The CDR3 sequence is CASSSRQVYEQYF. The CDR3 DNA reads TGTGCCAGCAGCTCCCGACAGGTCTACGAGCAGTACTTC.

A single count supports this clone. The chain couples TRBV12-5 to TRBJ2-1; the D gene is possibly TRBD2 (5 bases). Germline lookup yields CDR1 LGHNT and CDR2 FRNRAP. The CDR3 is 12 residues long. V lost 7 bases to trimming and J lost 10 bases, with 14 bases between them. CDR3 DNA: TGTGCTAGTGCTCCCGGGGTTTTAGAGCAGTTCTTC. It encodes CASAPGVLEQFF.

This chain connects TRBV7-2 to TRBJ1-1; no firm D call. CDR1 is SGHTA and CDR2 is FQGNSA in the germline V gene. CDR3 length equals 14 residues. With 4 bases removed from V and 0 bases from J, the gap between germline ends came to 9 bases. The CDR3 bases are TGTGCCAGCAGCTACTGGATCATGAACACTGAAGCTTTCTTT. Protein product: CASSYWIMNTEAFF.

The J gene is TRBJ1-4, the V gene TRBV3-1 (or the pseudogene TRBV3-2); TRBD1 is a possible D gene (5 bases). CDR1 is LGHDT, CDR2 YNNKEL, per germline (reference sequence). This CDR3 is 14 amino acids long. The V end lost 6 bases, the J end lost 4 bases, and 12 bases lay between the germline ends. CDR3 DNA sequence: TGTGCCAGCAGGGCGAGACAGCGTAATGAAAAACTGTTTTTT. It specifies CASRARQRNEKLFF.

This chain joins TRBV18 and TRBJ1-3; D remains unclear. Trimming cost V 2 bases and J 0 bases, with 8 bases left between them. Germline V CDR1 and CDR2: KGHSH, LQKENI. CDR3 length equals 15 residues. CDR3 nucleotide sequence: TGTGCCAGCTCACCAGCAATCTTCTCTGGAAACACCATATATTTT. It specifies CASSPAIFSGNTIYF.

The gene calls are TRBV5-3 and TRBJ2-6; tentative D call: TRBD2 (6 bases). TRBV5-3 carries the ORF label, with uncertain function. V was pared by 4 bases and J by 0 bases, with 14 bases between. This CDR3 is built from 17 residues. The CDR3 loop reads CARSRWGRLSGANVLTF. CDR3 nucleotides: TGTGCCAGAAGCCGATGGGGGAGGCTCTCTGGGGCCAACGTCCTGACTTTC.

The rearrangement joins TRBV7-9 to TRBJ2-7; 10 bases are shared with TRBD2. Germline V gene lookup returns CDR1 SEHNR and CDR2 FQNEAQ (reference sequence). The CDR3 sequence is 14 residues long. After removal of 4 bases from V and 4 bases from J, the junction contained 4 bases not matched to a gene. The CDR3 coding sequence is TGTGCCAGCAGCTGGAGCGGGGGGGCTTACGAGCAGTACTTC. Its protein is CASSWSGGAYEQYF.

This chain connects TRBV5-1 to TRBJ2-3; 11 nucleotides line up with TRBD2. CDR3 size: 16 residues. Germline CDR1 is SGHRS and CDR2 is YFSETQ. V lost 3 bases to trimming and J lost 4 bases; unmatched junction nucleotides: 7. CDR3 coding DNA: TGCGCCAGCAGCTCGTCTAGCGGGAGGCAAGCAGATACGCAGTATTTT. Residues: CASSSSSGRQADTQYF.

The chain recombines TRBV27 with TRBJ2-1, with TRBD2 as a possible D gene (6 bases). Germline lookup yields CDR1 MNHEY and CDR2 SMNVEV (reference sequence). CDR3 size: 15 residues. Trimming cost V 5 bases and J 7 bases, with 18 bases left between them. The CDR3: CASSLYSGRANEQFF. CDR3 nucleotide sequence: TGTGCCAGCAGTCTCTATTCCGGGAGAGCGAATGAGCAGTTCTTC.

CDR3 protein: CSVDPGPNYGYTF. The CDR3 nucleotides are TGCAGCGTTGATCCCGGGCCCAACTATGGCTACACCTTC. The chain has TRBV29-1 and TRBJ1-2; the D is unclear. CDR3 size: 13 residues. Between the trimmed V and J ends, which lost 3 bases and 2 bases, there was a span of 10 bases. Germline CDR1 reads SQVTM; CDR2 reads ANQGSEA.

The chain is built from TRBV3-1 (or the pseudogene TRBV3-2) and TRBJ2-7; D unresolved. The V end lost 1 base, the J end lost 9 bases, and 7 bases lay between the germline ends. CDR1 and CDR2 (germline): LGHDT, YNNKEL (reference sequence). The CDR3 is 11 amino acids. The CDR3: CASSQGARQYF. CDR3 in DNA: TGTGCCAGCAGCCAAGGGGCCAGGCAGTACTTC.

The rearrangement joins TRBV18 to TRBJ2-7; D might be TRBD2 (5 bases). CDR3 length equals 15 residues. Germline-derived CDR1 and CDR2 are KGHSH and LQKENI. Trimming took off 0 bases at V and 3 bases at J, with 12 bases between the two ends. The CDR3 sequence is CASSPPLLAGYEQYF. The CDR3 DNA is TGTGCCAGCTCACCACCGCTTCTAGCCGGCTACGAGCAGTACTTC. Using reference TRBV18 and TRBJ2-7 for the parts outside the CDR3, the full variable domain is NAGVMQNPRHLVRRRGQEARLRCSPMKGHSHVYWYRQLPEEGLKFMVYLQKENIIDESGMPKERFSAEFPKEGPSILRIQQVVRGDSAAYFCASSPPLLAGYEQYFGPGTRLTVT.

This clone was counted only a few times. The rearrangement uses TRBV14 and TRBJ2-6; D uncertain. This CDR3 has 15 amino acids. Germline CDR1 and CDR2: SGHDN and FVKESK. V dropped 1 base and J dropped 0 bases, with 4 bases sitting between them. The CDR3 DNA reads as TGTGCCAGCAGCCAAGGTAGCTCTGGGGCCAACGTCCTGACTTTC. As protein: CASSQGSSGANVLTF.

CDR3 in amino acids: CSVLSLWGTTHDEQFF. Here the CDR3 DNA reads TGCAGCGTTCTCTCGTTGTGGGGGACCACACACGATGAGCAGTTCTTC. The V gene is TRBV29-1, the J gene TRBJ2-1, with D perhaps matching TRBD1 or TRBD2 (5 bases each). From germline, CDR1 is SQVTM and CDR2 ANQGSEA. This CDR3 spans 16 amino acids. V was pared by 5 bases and J by 8 bases, with 25 bases between.

This clone was found once. V is TRBV7-9 and J is TRBJ1-2; no definite D call. The CDR3 is 13 residues long. Trimming pared 4 bases from V and 8 bases from J, leaving 14 bases between. Germline V gene data show CDR1 as SEHNR and CDR2 as FQNEAQ (reference sequence). The CDR3 loop is CASSSAFVLGYTF. In DNA form, the CDR3 reads TGTGCCAGCAGCTCCGCATTTGTCCTCGGCTACACCTTC.

The chain recombines TRBV13 with TRBJ2-1; 11 bases agree with TRBD2. Trimming took 10 bases from V and 2 from J; bases not matched to a gene: 7. Germline V lookup: CDR1 PRHDT, CDR2 FYEKMQ (reference sequence). The CDR3 runs 15 residues. Here the CDR3 DNA reads TGTGCCACAACTAGCGGGGGTATTCCCTACAATGAGCAGTTCTTC. This translates into CATTSGGIPYNEQFF.

The rearrangement joins TRBV5-1 to TRBJ2-3; D gene unclear. This CDR3 comprises 12 residues. Per germline, CDR1 SGHRS and CDR2 YFSETQ. Trimming cost V 0 bases and J 3 bases, with 2 bases left between them. The CDR3 DNA is TGCGCCAGCAGCTTGGATACAGATACGCAGTATTTT. It encodes CASSLDTDTQYF.

CDR3 sequence reads: CASSQGDQQYF. For the CDR3, the DNA is TGTGCCAGCTCACAGGGGGATCAGCAGTACTTC. This rearrangement joins TRBV18 to TRBJ2-7, with D perhaps TRBD1 (6 bases). Trimming pared 4 bases from V and 8 bases from J, leaving 9 bases between. CDR1 KGHSH and CDR2 LQKENI come from the germline V gene. The CDR3 runs 11 residues.